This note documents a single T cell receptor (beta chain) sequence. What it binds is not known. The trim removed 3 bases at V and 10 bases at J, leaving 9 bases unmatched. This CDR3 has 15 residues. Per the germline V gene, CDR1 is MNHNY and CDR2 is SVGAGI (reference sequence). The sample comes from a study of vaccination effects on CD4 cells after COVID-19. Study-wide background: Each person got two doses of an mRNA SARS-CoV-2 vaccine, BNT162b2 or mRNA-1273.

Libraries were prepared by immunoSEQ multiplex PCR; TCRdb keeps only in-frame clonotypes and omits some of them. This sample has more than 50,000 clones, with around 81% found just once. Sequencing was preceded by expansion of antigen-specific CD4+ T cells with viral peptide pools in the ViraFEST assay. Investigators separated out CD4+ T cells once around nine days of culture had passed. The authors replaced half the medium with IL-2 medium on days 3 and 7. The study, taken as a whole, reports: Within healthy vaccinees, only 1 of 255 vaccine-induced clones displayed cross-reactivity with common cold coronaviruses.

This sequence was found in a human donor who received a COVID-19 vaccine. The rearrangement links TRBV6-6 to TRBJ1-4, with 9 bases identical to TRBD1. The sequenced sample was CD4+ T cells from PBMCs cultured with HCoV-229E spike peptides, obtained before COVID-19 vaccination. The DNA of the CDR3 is TGTGCCAGCAGTTATGATGGGACAGGGCTCGGAAAACTGTTTTTT. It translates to CASSYDGTGLGKLFF.